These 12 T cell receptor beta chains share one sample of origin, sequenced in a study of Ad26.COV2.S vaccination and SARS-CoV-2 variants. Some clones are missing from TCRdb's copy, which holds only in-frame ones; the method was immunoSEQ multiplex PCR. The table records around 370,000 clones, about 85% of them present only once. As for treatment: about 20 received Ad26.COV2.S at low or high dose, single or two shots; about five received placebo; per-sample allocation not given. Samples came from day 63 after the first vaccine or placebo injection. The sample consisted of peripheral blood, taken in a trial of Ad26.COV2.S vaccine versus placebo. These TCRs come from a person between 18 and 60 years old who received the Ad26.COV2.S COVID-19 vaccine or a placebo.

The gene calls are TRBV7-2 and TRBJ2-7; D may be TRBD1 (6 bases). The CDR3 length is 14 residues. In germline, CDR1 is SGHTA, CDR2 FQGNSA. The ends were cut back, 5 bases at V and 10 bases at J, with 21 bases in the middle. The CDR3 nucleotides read TGTGCCAGCAGCCCGCAGGGGCAGGGAACGGTACAGTACTTC. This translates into CASSPQGQGTVQYF.

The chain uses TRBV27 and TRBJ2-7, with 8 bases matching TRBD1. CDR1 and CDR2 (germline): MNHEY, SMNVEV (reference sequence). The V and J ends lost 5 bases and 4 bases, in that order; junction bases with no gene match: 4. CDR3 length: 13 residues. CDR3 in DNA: TGTGCCAGCAGTCTCGGGACAGGATACGAGCAGTACTTC. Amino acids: CASSLGTGYEQYF.

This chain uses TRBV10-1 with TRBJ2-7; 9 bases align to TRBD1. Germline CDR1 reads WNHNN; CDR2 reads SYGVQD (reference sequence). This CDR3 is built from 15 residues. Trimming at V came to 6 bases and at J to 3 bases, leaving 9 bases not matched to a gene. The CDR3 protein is CASSPKTGGNYEQYF. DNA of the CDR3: TGCGCCAGCAGCCCCAAGACAGGGGGGAACTACGAGCAGTACTTC.

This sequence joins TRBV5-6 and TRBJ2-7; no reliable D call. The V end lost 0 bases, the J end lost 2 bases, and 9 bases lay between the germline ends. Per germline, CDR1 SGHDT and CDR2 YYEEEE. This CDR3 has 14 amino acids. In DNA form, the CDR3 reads TGTGCCAGCAGCTTGGTTCAGAACCCCTACGAGCAGTACTTC. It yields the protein CASSLVQNPYEQYF.

The DNA of the CDR3 is TGCAGCGTTGTCTTAGGTCTAGCGGAATACTCCTACAATGAGCAGTTCTTC. Amino acids: CSVVLGLAEYSYNEQFF. The chain recombines TRBV29-1 with TRBJ2-1; TRBD2 agrees at 7 bases. V gave up 4 bases and J gave up 0 bases; unmatched junction bases: 12. Germline lookup yields CDR1 SQVTM and CDR2 ANQGSEA. The CDR3 extends over 17 amino acids.

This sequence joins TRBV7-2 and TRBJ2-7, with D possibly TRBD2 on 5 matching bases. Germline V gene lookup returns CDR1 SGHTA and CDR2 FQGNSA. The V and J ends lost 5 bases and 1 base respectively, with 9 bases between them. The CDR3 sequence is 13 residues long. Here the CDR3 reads CASSRDWSYEQYF. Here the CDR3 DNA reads TGTGCCAGCAGCCGGGATTGGTCCTACGAGCAGTACTTC.

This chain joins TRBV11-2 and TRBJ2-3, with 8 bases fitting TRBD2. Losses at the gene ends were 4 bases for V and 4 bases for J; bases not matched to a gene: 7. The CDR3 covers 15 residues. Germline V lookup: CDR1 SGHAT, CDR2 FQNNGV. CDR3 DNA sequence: TGTGCCAGCAGCTCTGGGACTAGTGACGCAGATACGCAGTATTTT. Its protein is CASSSGTSDADTQYF.

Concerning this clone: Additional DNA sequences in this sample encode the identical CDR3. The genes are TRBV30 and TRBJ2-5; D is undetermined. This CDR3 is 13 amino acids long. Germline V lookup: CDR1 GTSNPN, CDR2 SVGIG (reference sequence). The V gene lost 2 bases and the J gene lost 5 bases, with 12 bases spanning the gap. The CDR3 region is CAWSSGVGETQYF. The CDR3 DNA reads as TGTGCCTGGAGTTCAGGAGTTGGTGAGACCCAGTACTTC. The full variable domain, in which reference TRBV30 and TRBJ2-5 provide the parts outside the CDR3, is SQTIHQWPATLVQPVGSPLSLECTVEGTSNPNLYWYRQAAGRGLQLLFYSVGIGQISSEVPQNLSASRPQDRQFILSSKKLLLSDSGFYLCAWSSGVGETQYFGPGTRLLVL.

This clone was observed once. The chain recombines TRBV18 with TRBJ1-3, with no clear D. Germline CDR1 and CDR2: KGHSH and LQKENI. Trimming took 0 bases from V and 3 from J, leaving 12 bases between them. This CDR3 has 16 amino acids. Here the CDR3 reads CASSPPKQVFGNTIYF. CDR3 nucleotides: TGTGCCAGCTCACCACCGAAGCAGGTTTTTGGAAACACCATATATTTT. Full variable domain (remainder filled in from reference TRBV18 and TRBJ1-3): NAGVMQNPRHLVRRRGQEARLRCSPMKGHSHVYWYRQLPEEGLKFMVYLQKENIIDESGMPKERFSAEFPKEGPSILRIQQVVRGDSAAYFCASSPPKQVFGNTIYFGEGSWLTVV.

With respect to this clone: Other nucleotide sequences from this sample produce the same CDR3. The CDR3 region is CASSGSLSGNTIYF. The CDR3 DNA reads TGTGCCAGCAGCGGCAGTCTCTCTGGAAACACCATATATTTT. The chain couples TRBV27 to TRBJ1-3, with unresolved D. The CDR3 sequence is 14 residues long. V shed 6 bases and J shed 0 bases, with 9 bases lying between them. Germline CDR1 reads MNHEY; CDR2 reads SMNVEV (reference sequence).

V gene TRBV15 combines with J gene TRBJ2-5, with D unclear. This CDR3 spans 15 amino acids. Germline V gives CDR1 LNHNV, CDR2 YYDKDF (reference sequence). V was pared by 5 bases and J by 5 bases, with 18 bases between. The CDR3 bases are TGTGCCACCAGCTCGTTTACGGAACCAAGGGAGACCCAGTACTTC. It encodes CATSSFTEPRETQYF.

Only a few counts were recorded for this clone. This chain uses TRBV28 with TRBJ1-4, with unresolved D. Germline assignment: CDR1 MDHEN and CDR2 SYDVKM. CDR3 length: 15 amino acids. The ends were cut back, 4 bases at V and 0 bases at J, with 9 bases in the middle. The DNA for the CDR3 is TGTGCCAGCAGTTCGCCGCCCGCAACTAATGAAAAACTGTTTTTT. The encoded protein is CASSSPPATNEKLFF.